These T cell receptor beta chains were read from a single sample in a study of cytomegalovirus exposure and HLA in healthy donors. Assay: immunoSEQ multiplex PCR; the TCRdb copy retains only in-frame clones and omits some. This sample's table reports about 120,000 clones. The material sequenced was PBMCs. The receptors derive from a man aged 18 to 30 in good health and CMV-seronegative. The CDR3 runs from the conserved cysteine through the conserved F or W. D genes are given only for firm matches.

V,J,D,CDR3,DNA
TRBV7-9,TRBJ1-1,TRBD1,CASRGQGVVWNTEAFF,TGTGCCAGCCGCGGACAGGGAGTAGTGTGGAACACTGAAGCTTTCTTT
TRBV2,TRBJ2-1,TRBD1,CASKGDRDNEQFF,TGTGCCAGCAAAGGGGACAGGGACAATGAGCAGTTCTTC
TRBV7-2,TRBJ2-7,TRBD2,CASSRKESGGPYEQYF,TGTGCCAGCAGTCGCAAAGAATCGGGAGGCCCCTACGAGCAGTACTTC
TRBV19,TRBJ1-5,NA,CASSMLVPDQPQHF,TGTGCCAGTAGTATGTTAGTCCCTGATCAGCCCCAGCATTTT
TRBV7-3,TRBJ2-5,TRBD1,CASSVGSRDRGRETQYF,TGTGCCAGCAGCGTAGGATCCCGGGACAGGGGGCGAGAGACCCAGTACTTC
TRBV13,TRBJ1-1,NA,CASSLDRAEAFF,TGTGCCAGCAGCTTAGACAGGGCTGAAGCTTTCTTT
TRBV4-2,TRBJ2-7,NA,CASSQGRYEQYF,TGTGCCAGCAGCCAAGGGCGGTACGAGCAGTACTTC
TRBV28,TRBJ1-6,TRBD1,CASSPWTGRESPLHF,TGTGCCAGCAGCCCTTGGACAGGAAGGGAATCACCCCTCCACTTT
TRBV7-6,TRBJ1-1,TRBD1,CASSSGQGLNTEAFF,TGTGCCAGCAGCTCCGGACAGGGTTTGAACACTGAAGCTTTCTTT
TRBV5-6,TRBJ2-5,NA,CASSRVQETQYF,TGTGCCAGCAGCAGAGTTCAAGAGACCCAGTACTTC
TRBV4-2,TRBJ2-7,TRBD1,CASSQGDRGGDEQYF,TGTGCCAGCAGCCAAGGGGACAGGGGTGGCGACGAGCAGTACTTC
TRBV12-5,TRBJ2-5,NA,CASGLVGQGQETQYF,TGTGCTAGTGGTTTGGTAGGTCAGGGGCAAGAGACCCAGTACTTC
TRBV18,TRBJ1-3,NA,CASSPGQGGNTIYF,TGTGCCAGCTCACCTGGGCAGGGAGGAAACACCATATATTTT
TRBV11-2,TRBJ2-7,TRBD2,CASRALAGEGEQYF,TGTGCCAGCAGGGCCCTAGCGGGAGAGGGGGAGCAGTACTTC
TRBV5-6,TRBJ1-1,NA,CASSFQQVSNTEAFF,TGTGCCAGCAGCTTCCAACAGGTATCGAACACTGAAGCTTTCTTT
TRBV7-9,TRBJ1-2,TRBD1,CASSPARGNYGYTF,TGTGCCAGCAGTCCCGCCAGGGGGAACTATGGCTACACCTTC
TRBV7-8,TRBJ1-2,NA,CASSLSLGLGIGGYTF,TGTGCCAGCAGCCTTTCCTTAGGCCTCGGGATCGGCGGCTACACCTTC
TRBV19,TRBJ2-7,NA,CASSIMASYEQYF,TGTGCCAGTAGTATCATGGCCTCCTACGAGCAGTACTTC
TRBV5-6,TRBJ1-4,NA,CASSLRQEKLFF,TGTGCCAGCAGCTTGAGACAGGAAAAACTGTTTTTT
TRBV5-1,TRBJ2-5,NA,CASSLVRETQYF,TGCGCCAGCAGCTTGGTCCGGGAGACCCAGTACTTC
TRBV9,TRBJ2-3,NA,CASSVVLDSTQYF,TGTGCCAGCAGCGTAGTTTTAGACAGTACGCAGTATTTT
TRBV2,TRBJ2-5,TRBD1,CASSEGWDRSNF,TGTGCCAGCAGTGAAGGTTGGGACAGGAGTAACTTC
TRBV5-6,TRBJ2-7,TRBD1,CASSFGTGAYEQYF,TGTGCCAGCAGCTTCGGGACAGGGGCCTACGAGCAGTACTTC
TRBV19,TRBJ2-1,TRBD2,CASSPRPAGVARNEQFF,TGTGCCAGTAGTCCCCGGCCGGCGGGAGTGGCTAGGAATGAGCAGTTCTTC